This passage covers 16 T cell receptor beta chains from one sample sequenced in a study of tumor-infiltrating lymphocytes in oesophageal squamous cell carcinoma (dated by TCRdb to 2015 to 2016). Library preparation employed PCR. The sample was run on an Illumina HiSeq 2000. TCRdb passed the public sequencing reads through fastp at Q25 and MiXCR, retaining productive beta sequences. Every CDR3 protein is listed once, alongside the most common genes and DNA of its rows. The sample yields under 15,000 distinct CDR3 sequences; under 70% were counted once. 42% of the sample comes from the top ten. Sequences were obtained from esophageal tumor tissue. All receptors come from a female donor with esophageal squamous cell carcinoma.

The genes are TRBV7-2 and TRBJ2-7; possible D gene TRBD1, 5 bases. The J call may not be correct, given that the DNA end is closer to TRBJ2-5. This CDR3 region has 13 residues. Germline-derived CDR1 and CDR2 are SGHTA and FQGNSA. In DNA, the CDR3 is TGTGCCAGCAGCGCTACAGGAGAGGAGACCCAGTACTTC. It yields the protein CASSATGEETQYF.

The chain uses TRBV7-3 and TRBJ2-1; 9 bases are shared with TRBD2. V lost 5 bases and J lost 8; bases outside the gene matches: 13. CDR1 SGHTA and CDR2 FQGTGA come from the germline V gene. The CDR3 loop spans 16 amino acids. The DNA for the CDR3 is TGTGCCAGCAGCCGCAAGGCGGGGGGGCCAAGGGATGAGCAGTTCTTC. This codes for CASSRKAGGPRDEQFF.

This clonotype was seen a single time. Here the CDR3 DNA reads TGTGCCAGCAGCTTGGGGGGAAGGACTAGTCGGGCCTACGAGCAGTACTTC. It is translated as CASSLGGRTSRAYEQYF. V usage is TRBV5-6 and J usage is TRBJ2-4, with TRBD2 matching 7 bases. The tail of the sequence fits TRBJ2-7 better, so the J call may be wrong. There are 17 residues in the CDR3. Germline lookup yields CDR1 SGHDT and CDR2 YYEEEE.

This clonotype is medium-sized in the sample. The gene calls are TRBV7-2 and TRBJ1-5, with D perhaps matching TRBD1 (5 bases). This CDR3 spans 15 amino acids. Germline values: CDR1 SGHTA, CDR2 FQGNSA. With 1 base removed from V and 2 bases from J, the gap between germline ends came to 9 bases. The DNA of the CDR3 is TGTGCCAGCAGCTTAGATGGGGGTGGCAATCAGCCCCAGCATTTT. This codes for CASSLDGGGNQPQHF. Full variable domain (rest looked up from reference TRBV7-2 and TRBJ1-5): GAGVSQSPSNKVTEKGKDVELRCDPISGHTALYWYRQSLGQGLEFLIYFQGNSAPDKSGLPSDRFSAERTGGSVSTLTIQRTQQEDSAVYLCASSLDGGGNQPQHFGDGTRLSIL.

This chain links TRBV12-3 or TRBV12-4 with TRBJ2-3; D gene ambiguous. Trimming took 7 bases from V and 0 from J, leaving 14 bases between them. CDR3 length: 15 residues. The CDR3 region is CASTPRRISTDTQYF. The CDR3 bases are TGTGCCAGCACCCCCCGACGGATCAGCACAGATACGCAGTATTTT.

This clonotype was seen a handful of times. A much bigger clone sits one base away, suggesting this may be a read error. V usage is TRBV2 and J usage is TRBJ2-7, with 9 positions matching TRBD1. The CDR3 consists of 13 residues. CDR1 and CDR2 (germline): SNHLY, FYNNEI. The J segment lost 7 bases and the V segment lost 3 bases, leaving 4 bases of the junction unmatched. CDR3: CASSEGTGNEQYF. CDR3 nucleotides: TGTGCCAGCAGTGAGGGGACAGGGAATGAGCAGTACTTC.

The rearrangement uses TRBV6-9 and TRBJ1-5; D remains unclear. The V and J ends lost 4 bases and 4 bases respectively, with 11 bases between them. The germline V gene has CDR1 MNHGY and CDR2 SVAAGI. This CDR3 is built from 14 residues. CDR3 sequence reads: CASSFGGSNQPQHF. CDR3 nucleotides: TGTGCCAGCAGTTTCGGCGGTTCAAATCAGCCCCAGCATTTT.

This chain links TRBV7-9 with TRBJ2-5; 7 nucleotides match TRBD2. Trimming took 5 bases from V and 5 from J; bases not matched to a gene: 8. CDR1 is SEHNR, CDR2 FQNEAQ, per germline (reference sequence). The CDR3 sequence is 14 residues long. The CDR3 loop reads CASSPGTIGETQYF. In DNA, the CDR3 is TGTGCCAGCAGCCCCGGGACTATTGGGGAGACCCAGTACTTC.

This clonotype was found a few times. The rearrangement uses TRBV7-9 and TRBJ1-5; D unclear. CDR3 length: 15 amino acids. CDR1 and CDR2 (germline): SEHNR, FQNEAQ (reference sequence). V was clipped by 0 bases and J by 2 bases, with 8 bases between them. CDR3 DNA sequence: TGTGCCAGCAGCTTAGCTTCGGACGGCAATCAGCCCCAGCATTTT. This sequence encodes CASSLASDGNQPQHF.

The V call is TRBV7-2, the J call TRBJ2-1; 7 nucleotides agree with TRBD2. Matching the DNA end better, TRBJ2-7 makes the J call doubtful. The CDR3 runs to 15 residues. The germline gives CDR1 SGHTA, CDR2 FQGNSA. The CDR3: CASSLEGGVYNEQYF. The CDR3 nucleotides read TGTGCCAGCAGCTTAGAGGGAGGGGTCTACAATGAGCAGTACTTC.

The chain joins TRBV6-1 to TRBJ2-3; 8 bases are shared with TRBD1. CDR3 length: 15 amino acids. After removal of 5 bases from V and 0 bases from J, the junction contained 4 bases not matched to a gene. Germline V gene data show CDR1 as MNHNS and CDR2 as SASEGT. CDR3 sequence reads: CASSYRGISTDTQYF. CDR3 nucleotide sequence: TGTGCCAGCAGTTACAGGGGGATTAGCACAGATACGCAGTATTTT.

This clonotype was detected only a few times. V and J are TRBV10-3 and TRBJ2-7; D is ambiguous. TRBJ2-1 matches the DNA end more closely, so the J call is doubtful. The CDR3 is 14 residues long. CDR1 and CDR2 from the germline V gene are ENHRY and SYGVKD. This CDR3 reads CAISESDGYNEQFF. As DNA, the CDR3 is TGTGCCATCAGTGAGTCGGACGGCTACAATGAGCAGTTCTTC.

This clonotype has only a few counts. The chain is built from TRBV7-2 and TRBJ2-3; no firm D call. Germline CDR1 SGHTA, CDR2 FQGNSA. V lost 3 bases to trimming and J lost 1 base, with 2 bases between them. This CDR3 comprises 12 residues. CDR3 loop: CASSLGTDTQYF. The CDR3 bases are TGTGCCAGCAGCTTGGGCACAGATACGCAGTATTTT.

J is TRBJ1-5 and V is TRBV7-2, with D hard to call. There are 15 residues in the CDR3. Germline V gene data show CDR1 as SGHTA and CDR2 as FQGNSA. Trimming took 1 base from V and 4 from J, leaving 11 bases between them. CDR3 sequence reads: CASSLGGRRNQPQHF. CDR3 DNA: TGTGCCAGCAGCTTAGGTGGACGCCGAAATCAGCCCCAGCATTTT.

V usage is TRBV5-1 and J usage is TRBJ2-4; D gene ambiguous. The J call may be wrong; the DNA end is better matched by TRBJ2-1. The germline gives CDR1 SGHRS, CDR2 YFSETQ. CDR3 length equals 11 residues. CDR3 DNA: TGCGCCAGCAGTCAAAATCGAGAGCAGTTCTTC. Protein product: CASSQNREQFF.

The V gene is TRBV7-2, the J gene TRBJ2-3, with a possible D match to TRBD1 (6 bases). Trimming removed 7 bases from V and 11 bases from J, with 22 bases in between. CDR3 size: 14 residues. CDR1 and CDR2 (germline): SGHTA, FQGNSA. In DNA, the CDR3 is TGTGCCAGCAATACAGGGCTTAAAAGATACGAGCAGTATTTT. Protein: CASNTGLKRYEQYF.